These 23 T cell receptor beta chains were all obtained from the same sample, sequenced in a study of T cells in Graves' hyperthyroidism and ophthalmopathy. What was amplified from RNA transcripts were TCR beta CDR3 regions. A first-round RT-PCR of the TCR CDR3 used the HTBI primer set. MiXCR, applied by TCRdb to the multiplex PCR reads, yields one record per CDR3 protein. The sample yields 560,000 or so distinct CDR3 sequences, about 20% seen once. Sequencing input: blood. These receptors were collected from a man between 40 and 49 years old with Graves' ophthalmopathy.

The V and J genes are TRBV7-8 and TRBJ2-5; the D gene is possibly TRBD2 (6 bases). V lost 1 base to trimming and J lost 2 bases, with 17 bases between them. CDR3 length equals 17 residues. Per germline, CDR1 SGHVS and CDR2 FQNEAQ. The CDR3 sequence is CASSLGVRGLSQETQYF. The CDR3 coding sequence is TGTGCCAGCAGCTTAGGTGTGCGGGGACTTTCACAAGAGACCCAGTACTTC.

The table lists this clonotype with a few counts. V gene TRBV19 combines with J gene TRBJ1-1; D ambiguous. This CDR3 has 15 amino acids. The germline V gene encodes CDR1 LNHDA and CDR2 SQIVND (reference sequence). V lost 5 bases and J 1 base, leaving 14 bases between the germline ends. This CDR3 reads CASSYPGRRNTEAFF. The CDR3 bases are TGTGCCAGTAGTTACCCAGGACGGAGGAACACTGAAGCTTTCTTT.

At least ten counts were recorded for this clonotype. The chain employs TRBV12-3 or TRBV12-4 and TRBJ1-5; tentative D call: TRBD1 (5 bases). The CDR3 length is 15 residues. V shed 7 bases and J shed 5 bases, with 18 bases lying between them. Here the CDR3 DNA reads TGTGCCAGCATGCTCGGGGGTACCTCGTATCAGCCCCAGCATTTT. Translating gives CASMLGGTSYQPQHF.

The V call is TRBV6-1, the J call TRBJ1-4; 7 bases align to TRBD1. V dropped 5 bases and J dropped 7; count of bases not matched to a gene: 13. The germline V gene has CDR1 MNHNS and CDR2 SASEGT. The CDR3 covers 16 residues. The DNA of the CDR3 is TGTGCCAGCAGTTCTTTAGGGGGCGGAATCCGTGAAAAACTGTTTTTT. Translated: CASSSLGGGIREKLFF.

This rearrangement joins TRBV24-1 to TRBJ2-1, with TRBD1 matching over 9 bases. The CDR3 extends over 12 amino acids. Germline CDR1 reads KGHDR; CDR2 reads SFDVKD. The J segment lost 14 bases and the V segment lost 6 bases, leaving 7 bases of the junction unmatched. The DNA for the CDR3 is TGTGCCACCAGTTACCCGGGACAGGGCGAGTTCTTC. This codes for CATSYPGQGEFF.

The V call is TRBV27, the J call TRBJ2-1, with 9 bases identical to TRBD2. CDR3 size: 14 residues. The junction had 9 bases not matched to a gene; V was cut back by 5 bases and J by 10 bases. Germline CDR1 reads MNHEY; CDR2 reads SMNVEV (reference sequence). The CDR3 bases are TGTGCCAGCAGTAGTAAGCGGGAGGAGGGAGAGCAGTTCTTC. Its translation: CASSSKREEGEQFF.

This clonotype was picked up a small number of times. The chain combines TRBV2 with TRBJ2-2, with D uncertain. The CDR3 has 16 amino acids. CDR1 SNHLY and CDR2 FYNNEI come from the germline V gene. V gave up 4 bases and J gave up 0 bases, with 12 bases separating them. CDR3 residues: CASSGLQRTNTGELFF. The CDR3 DNA sequence: TGTGCCAGCAGTGGCCTCCAAAGGACGAACACCGGGGAGCTGTTTTTT.

This clonotype was detected only a few times. The chain recombines TRBV29-1 with TRBJ2-7; tentative D call: TRBD1 (6 bases). Trimming cost V 5 bases and J 0 bases, with 11 bases left between them. CDR1 and CDR2 from the germline V gene are SQVTM and ANQGSEA. The CDR3 covers 13 residues. The CDR3 region is CSVTGTTSYEQYF. The CDR3, as DNA: TGCAGCGTTACCGGGACAACCTCCTACGAGCAGTACTTC.

This clonotype is a singleton in its sample. The chain employs TRBV7-9 and TRBJ2-1; D unclear. V was clipped by 7 bases and J by 5 bases, with 9 bases between them. Germline values: CDR1 SEHNR, CDR2 FQNEAQ (reference sequence). The CDR3 is 12 amino acids. The CDR3 sequence: CASKIGNNEQFF. CDR3 DNA sequence: TGTGCCAGCAAAATAGGGAACAATGAGCAGTTCTTC.

This clonotype was recorded a few times. The chain links TRBV7-6 to TRBJ2-1; D possibly corresponds to TRBD1 (6 bases). The CDR3 covers 12 residues. The germline V gene encodes CDR1 SGHVS and CDR2 FNYEAQ. Deletions cut 1 base from V and 14 bases from J, with 12 bases between. The CDR3 is CASSLEQGHEFF. Here the CDR3 DNA reads TGTGCCAGCAGCTTAGAGCAGGGACACGAGTTCTTC. The complete variable domain, with remaining parts taken from reference TRBV7-6 and TRBJ2-1, reads GAGVSQSPRYKVTKRGQDVALRCDPISGHVSLYWYRQALGQGPEFLTYFNYEAQQDKSGLPNDRFSAERPEGSISTLTIQRTEQRDSAMYRCASSLEQGHEFFGPGTRLTVL.

The table lists this clonotype with many counts. The chain is built from TRBV30 and TRBJ2-1, with 12 positions matching TRBD2. CDR3 size: 15 residues. Per the germline V gene, CDR1 is GTSNPN and CDR2 is SVGIG (reference sequence). Trimming removed 2 bases from V and 15 bases from J; junction bases left unmatched: 14. This chain's CDR3 is CAWSPPRTSGDAPFF. CDR3 sequence (DNA): TGTGCCTGGAGTCCCCCCCGGACTAGCGGGGATGCTCCGTTCTTC.

This clonotype was recorded at least ten times. The chain is built from TRBV27 and TRBJ1-2; D is ambiguous. Trimming took off 4 bases at V and 8 bases at J, with 14 bases between the two ends. CDR3 length equals 13 residues. Per the germline V gene, CDR1 is MNHEY and CDR2 is SMNVEV (reference sequence). The CDR3 bases are TGTGCCAGCAGTTCTTACTTATTGCCGGGCTACACCTTC. This encodes CASSSYLLPGYTF.

The sample holds a few counts of this clonotype. The chain recombines TRBV6-4 with TRBJ1-2; D not certain. Germline V gene lookup returns CDR1 MRHNA and CDR2 SNTAGT. The CDR3 runs to 16 residues. V lost 3 bases to trimming and J lost 2 bases, with 16 bases between them. The CDR3 nucleotides are TGTGCCAGCAGTGATGGTCCTGGGGTTGGCAACTATGGCTACACCTTC. This translates into CASSDGPGVGNYGYTF.

This rearrangement joins TRBV6-1 to TRBJ2-5; D gene unclear. The CDR3 sequence is 13 residues long. The ends were cut back, 8 bases at V and 1 base at J, with 11 bases in the middle. Germline V gene data show CDR1 as MNHNS and CDR2 as SASEGT. The CDR3 spells CASYTDTQETQYF. In DNA, the CDR3 is TGTGCCAGCTATACAGATACCCAAGAGACCCAGTACTTC.

This clonotype was observed a handful of times. The genes are TRBV20-1 and TRBJ2-7; 10 bases match TRBD2. The CDR3 runs to 17 residues. CDR1 is DFQATT and CDR2 is SNEGSKA in the germline V gene (reference sequence). J lost 0 bases, V lost 0 bases, and 8 bases had no gene match. The CDR3 DNA sequence: TGCAGTGCTAGAGACGGGGAGACTAGCGGGTCCTCCTACGAGCAGTACTTC. This codes for CSARDGETSGSSYEQYF.

This clonotype has a handful of counts. The chain employs TRBV20-1 and TRBJ1-6; D remains ambiguous. Germline CDR1 DFQATT, CDR2 SNEGSKA (reference sequence). V lost 3 bases to trimming and J lost 9 bases, with 9 bases between them. The CDR3 consists of 12 residues. The CDR3 loop is CSASPKGSPLHF. In DNA, the CDR3 is TGCAGTGCTAGCCCCAAGGGTTCACCCCTCCACTTT.

In the case of this clonotype: Since a much larger clone is just one base distant, this may be a read error. The chain joins TRBV7-2 to TRBJ1-2; D unresolved. V lost 5 bases to trimming and J lost 4 bases, with 11 bases between them. This CDR3 is 13 amino acids long. Germline CDR1 reads SGHTA; CDR2 reads FQGNSA. The CDR3 sequence: CASSIGRVYGYTF. CDR3 sequence (DNA): TGTGCCAGCAGCATCGGACGGGTCTATGGCTACACCTTC.

There are a few counts of this clonotype. V usage is TRBV6-5 and J usage is TRBJ1-2, with D possibly TRBD1 on 6 matching bases. Germline CDR1 MNHEY, CDR2 SVGAGI. Trimming removed 2 bases at V and 8 bases at J, with 12 bases between. The CDR3 consists of 13 residues. CDR3 bases: TGTGCCAGCAGTTACCCACAGGGCAGGGGCTACACCTTC. Residues: CASSYPQGRGYTF.

This clonotype was counted ten times or more. The V gene is TRBV7-3, the J gene TRBJ2-7, with D tentatively TRBD2 (6 bases). Per the germline V gene, CDR1 is SGHTA and CDR2 is FQGTGA. With 2 bases removed from V and 3 bases from J, the gap between germline ends came to 8 bases. The CDR3 runs 13 residues. The CDR3 spells CASSLGGDYEQYF. The CDR3 region has the DNA TGTGCCAGCAGCTTAGGAGGGGACTACGAGCAGTACTTC.

In its sample, this clonotype was seen a few times. The chain employs TRBV28 and TRBJ2-2; the match to TRBD2 covers 8 bases. Per the germline V gene, CDR1 is MDHEN and CDR2 is SYDVKM. This CDR3 is built from 16 residues. The V segment lost 4 bases and the J segment 1 base; nucleotides outside the gene matches: 5. The CDR3: CASSSSGLVNTGELFF. The CDR3 coding sequence is TGTGCCAGCAGTTCCTCGGGACTAGTGAACACCGGGGAGCTGTTTTTT.

This sequence joins TRBV18 and TRBJ2-3; a weak D match, TRBD2 (6 bases). The V gene's germline CDR1 is KGHSH and CDR2 LQKENI. Trimming took 0 bases from V and 5 from J, leaving 12 bases between them. The CDR3 is 15 amino acids. The CDR3 is CASSPPRTKIDTQYF. In DNA form, the CDR3 reads TGTGCCAGCTCACCACCGAGGACTAAAATAGATACGCAGTATTTT.

The J gene is TRBJ2-4, the V gene TRBV18; weak D call: TRBD1 (5 bases). V dropped 0 bases and J dropped 1 base, with 7 bases sitting between them. Germline CDR1 KGHSH, CDR2 LQKENI. This CDR3 contains 15 residues. The chain's CDR3 is CASSPPSGAKNIQYF. The CDR3 nucleotides read TGTGCCAGCTCACCACCGTCAGGGGCCAAAAACATTCAGTACTTC.

The sample holds a few counts of this clonotype. The chain couples TRBV19 to TRBJ1-5; 11 nucleotides agree with TRBD1. This CDR3 region has 14 residues. The ends lost 6 bases at V and 11 bases at J; junction bases unmatched: 9. The V gene's germline CDR1 is LNHDA and CDR2 SQIVND (reference sequence). The CDR3 DNA is TGTGCCAGTAGCACCGGGACAGGGGGGGAGACCCAGCATTTT. Amino acid sequence: CASSTGTGGETQHF.